The following is a TCR beta chain sequence with its context. Source study methods: Amplified reference gene primers provided the basis for estimating nucleated cell counts. The protocol was immunoSEQ multiplex PCR, while the TCRdb copy is restricted to in-frame clones and leaves out a portion. The DNA gave D and trimming, while V, J and clone size come from that table. Of under 130,000 clones listed, about 88% are singletons. The source of the sample is a study of blood T cell repertoires in COVID-19. Study-level information: The study drew acute and convalescent COVID-19 samples from the United States, Italy and Spain. PBMCs, B-cell-depleted T cells, or T cells provided the cDNA or gDNA that made up the material.

From germline, CDR1 is MGHRA and CDR2 YSYEKL. Losses at the gene ends were 3 bases for V and 6 bases for J; bases not matched to a gene: 8. The CDR3 covers 15 residues. The sequencing input was peripheral blood. The receptor was isolated from a human donor in a cohort sampled during active COVID-19. This chain joins TRBV4-1 and TRBJ2-7; the match to TRBD2 covers 10 bases. The CDR3 region is CASSQVASGSGEQYF. DNA of the CDR3: TGCGCCAGCAGCCAGGTCGCTAGCGGGAGTGGCGAGCAGTACTTC.